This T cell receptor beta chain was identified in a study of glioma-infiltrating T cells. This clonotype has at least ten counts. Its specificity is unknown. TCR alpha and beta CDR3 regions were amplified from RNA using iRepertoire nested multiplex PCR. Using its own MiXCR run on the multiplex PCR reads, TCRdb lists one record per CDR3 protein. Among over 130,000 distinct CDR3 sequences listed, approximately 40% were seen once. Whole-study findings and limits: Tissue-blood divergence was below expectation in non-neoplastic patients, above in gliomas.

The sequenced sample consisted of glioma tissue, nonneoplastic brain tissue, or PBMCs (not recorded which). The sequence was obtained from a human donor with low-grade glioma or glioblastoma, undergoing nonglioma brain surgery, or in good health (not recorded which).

CDR3 nucleotide sequence: TGTGCCAGCAGGGACGACAGGGGATCTTCTGAAGCTTTCTTT. Its protein is CASRDDRGSSEAFF. The genes are TRBV6-1 and TRBJ1-1; 8 bases are a match to TRBD1. Germline assignment: CDR1 MNHNS and CDR2 SASEGT. V was pared by 6 bases and J by 6 bases, with 9 bases of the junction left unmatched. The CDR3 loop spans 14 amino acids.